The 20 T cell receptor beta chains presented below share a single source sample, sequenced in a study of cytomegalovirus exposure and HLA in healthy donors. The PCR used 60 Vbeta and 13 Jbeta primers. Libraries were prepared by immunoSEQ multiplex PCR; TCRdb keeps only in-frame clonotypes and omits some of them. The table has around 200,000 clones, about 85% seen once. What was sequenced was PBMCs. The source of these receptors is a woman aged 45-60 years in good health and CMV-seropositive.

A single count supports this clone. V and J are TRBV7-2 and TRBJ2-2; D unresolved. V was shortened by 1 base and J by 4 bases, with 10 bases between the two germline ends. Per germline, CDR1 SGHTA and CDR2 FQGNSA. This CDR3 contains 15 residues. The CDR3 spells CASSLGGRPTGELFF. The CDR3, as DNA: TGTGCCAGCAGCTTAGGCGGCAGACCCACCGGGGAGCTGTTTTTT.

The chain couples TRBV7-8 to TRBJ1-1; TRBD1 matches at 7 bases. The CDR3 has 12 residues. Germline V lookup: CDR1 SGHVS, CDR2 FQNEAQ. The V and J ends lost 5 bases and 7 bases, in that order; junction bases with no gene match: 4. The CDR3 DNA sequence: TGTGCCAGCAGCACCGGGACAGTTGAAGCTTTCTTT. Protein sequence: CASSTGTVEAFF.

The chain uses TRBV27 and TRBJ1-1, with TRBD1 matching 8 bases. Germline CDR1 reads MNHEY; CDR2 reads SMNVEV (reference sequence). The CDR3 has 14 residues. The junction had 0 bases not matched to a gene; V was cut back by 2 bases and J by 1 base. This CDR3 is CASSLDRGNTEAFF. Written as DNA, the CDR3 is TGTGCCAGCAGTTTAGACAGGGGGAACACTGAAGCTTTCTTT.

This rearrangement joins TRBV6-6 to TRBJ1-6; D is ambiguous. The germline V gene has CDR1 MNHNY and CDR2 SVGAGI (reference sequence). The CDR3 consists of 14 residues. Trimming took 0 bases from V and 8 from J, leaving 8 bases between them. The CDR3 here is CASSYSYSDSPLHF. The CDR3 nucleotides are TGTGCCAGCAGTTACTCGTATAGCGATTCACCCCTCCACTTT.

The V call is TRBV5-5, the J call TRBJ2-2; 11 nucleotides line up with TRBD1. The CDR3 runs 15 residues. Germline CDR1 SGHKS, CDR2 YYEKEE (reference sequence). V dropped 4 bases and J dropped 4; count of bases not matched to a gene: 3. The CDR3 spells CASSGQGAVTGELFF. The CDR3, as DNA: TGTGCCAGCAGCGGACAGGGGGCGGTCACCGGGGAGCTGTTTTTT.

This rearrangement joins TRBV6-1 to TRBJ1-1, with unresolved D. CDR1 is MNHNS and CDR2 is SASEGT in the germline V gene. The V gene lost 6 bases and the J gene lost 3 bases, with 8 bases spanning the gap. The CDR3 runs to 12 residues. The CDR3 sequence: CASSAVHTEAFF. CDR3 nucleotides: TGTGCCAGCAGCGCGGTACACACTGAAGCTTTCTTT.

CDR3: CASSSWRGAGNEQFF. CDR3 sequence (DNA): TGTGCCAGCAGTTCTTGGCGGGGTGCCGGGAATGAGCAGTTCTTC. This chain uses TRBV6-5 with TRBJ2-1; D possibly corresponds to TRBD2 (6 bases). The germline V gene encodes CDR1 MNHEY and CDR2 SVGAGI. The CDR3 length is 15 residues. Trimming took off 4 bases at V and 7 bases at J, with 17 bases between the two ends.

This chain joins TRBV2 and TRBJ1-1; D not resolved. The length of the CDR3 is 13 residues. Per germline, CDR1 SNHLY and CDR2 FYNNEI. Trimming cost V 6 bases and J 1 base, with 9 bases left between them. The CDR3 nucleotides are TGTGCCAGCAGAGAAAACAGGAACACTGAAGCTTTCTTT. It codes for CASRENRNTEAFF.

With regard to this clone: The same CDR3 also results from other DNA sequences found in this sample. This chain uses TRBV7-2 with TRBJ1-3, with unresolved D. This CDR3 spans 11 amino acids. The V gene lost 2 bases and the J gene lost 7 bases, with 3 bases spanning the gap. CDR1 and CDR2 (germline): SGHTA, FQGNSA. The CDR3 DNA sequence: TGTGCCAGCAGCTTATCGAACACCATATATTTT. Protein sequence: CASSLSNTIYF. Full variable domain (missing parts from reference TRBV7-2 and TRBJ1-3): GAGVSQSPSNKVTEKGKDVELRCDPISGHTALYWYRQSLGQGLEFLIYFQGNSAPDKSGLPSDRFSAERTGGSVSTLTIQRTQQEDSAVYLCASSLSNTIYFGEGSWLTVV.

Only a few counts were recorded for this clone. The rearrangement joins TRBV5-1 to TRBJ1-1, with D possibly matching TRBD1 (5 bases). The CDR3 is 13 amino acids. CDR1 and CDR2 (germline): SGHRS, YFSETQ. V was clipped by 5 bases and J by 3 bases, with 11 bases between them. CDR3: CASRVRADTEAFF. CDR3 bases: TGCGCCAGCAGGGTCAGGGCGGACACTGAAGCTTTCTTT.

This rearrangement joins TRBV4-1 to TRBJ1-6; D possibly corresponds to TRBD1 (5 bases). Trimming left V 4 bases short and J 14 bases short, with 15 bases between. This CDR3 region has 13 residues. The germline gives CDR1 MGHRA, CDR2 YSYEKL. The CDR3 nucleotides are TGCGCCAGCAGCCGACCGGACAAAGTCTCCCTCCACTTT. The encoded protein is CASSRPDKVSLHF.

The chain joins TRBV2 to TRBJ1-2; D is possibly TRBD1 (5 bases). The CDR3 runs to 13 residues. Trimming cost V 7 bases and J 8 bases, with 17 bases left between them. CDR1 and CDR2 from the germline V gene are SNHLY and FYNNEI. For the CDR3, the DNA is TGTGCCAGCACTAACCTTTGGGGGGAAGGCTACACCTTC. It yields the protein CASTNLWGEGYTF. The full variable domain, with the rest looked up from reference TRBV2 and TRBJ1-2, is EPEVTQTPSHQVTQMGQEVILRCVPISNHLYFYWYRQILGQKVEFLVSFYNNEISEKSEIFDDQFSVERPDGSNFTLKIRSTKLEDSAMYFCASTNLWGEGYTFGSGTRLTVV.

This clone has only a few counts. This chain connects TRBV5-1 to TRBJ1-1; TRBD1 agrees at 7 bases. The V gene end was trimmed by 4 bases and the J gene end by 2 bases; junction bases not matched to a gene: 5. Germline-derived CDR1 and CDR2 are SGHRS and YFSETQ. CDR3 length: 14 residues. CDR3 sequence: CASSIGTVNTEAFF. As DNA, the CDR3 is TGCGCCAGCAGCATCGGGACAGTTAACACTGAAGCTTTCTTT.

The chain carries TRBV2 and TRBJ2-2; D not resolved. The germline V gene has CDR1 SNHLY and CDR2 FYNNEI. The CDR3 covers 12 residues. Trimming cost V 7 bases and J 8 bases, with 11 bases left between them. Here the CDR3 DNA reads TGTGCCAGCAAGGCAGACGGGGGGGAGCTGTTTTTT. Its protein is CASKADGGELFF.

The rearrangement uses TRBV5-6 and TRBJ2-1, with D hard to call. In germline, CDR1 is SGHDT, CDR2 YYEEEE. CDR3 length equals 12 residues. Between the trimmed V and J ends, which lost 1 base and 8 bases, there was a span of 7 bases. The CDR3 spells CASSLNRYEQFF. In DNA, the CDR3 is TGTGCCAGCAGCTTGAACCGGTATGAGCAGTTCTTC.

V usage is TRBV16 and J usage is TRBJ2-7, with a possible D match to TRBD1 (6 bases). CDR1 is KGHSY and CDR2 is FQNENV in the germline V gene. Trimming shortened V by 5 bases and J by 2 bases, and 13 bases separated the two germline ends. The CDR3 is 14 residues long. In DNA form, the CDR3 reads TGTGCCAGCAGCACCCGGACAGCCACCTACGAGCAGTACTTC. Translation gives CASSTRTATYEQYF. Looking up the rest from reference TRBV16 and TRBJ2-7 gives the full variable domain: GEEVAQTPKHLVRGEGQKAKLYCAPIKGHSYVFWYQQVLKNEFKFLISFQNENVFDETGMPKERFSAKCLPNSPCSLEIQATKLEDSAVYFCASSTRTATYEQYFGPGTRLTVT.

CDR3 protein: CASSRTGDGYTF. The CDR3 DNA follows: TGTGCCAGCAGCCGGACAGGGGATGGCTACACCTTC. The chain uses TRBV2 and TRBJ1-2; 9 bases fit TRBD1. Germline CDR1 and CDR2: SNHLY and FYNNEI. This CDR3 contains 12 residues. V shed 6 bases and J 6 bases; nucleotides not matched to a gene: 2.

The count of this clone is one. J is TRBJ2-5 and V is TRBV4-1, with unresolved D. The germline CDR1 and CDR2 sequences are MGHRA and YSYEKL. The CDR3 has 15 residues. Trimming took 4 bases from V and 2 from J, leaving 14 bases between them. The CDR3 DNA is TGCGCCAGCAGCCTATACGGGTCACCACAAGAGACCCAGTACTTC. Its translation: CASSLYGSPQETQYF.

The chain couples TRBV7-2 to TRBJ1-2; 8 bases fit TRBD1. The CDR3 covers 14 residues. The V segment lost 5 bases and the J segment 3 bases; nucleotides outside the gene matches: 5. Germline lookup yields CDR1 SGHTA and CDR2 FQGNSA. The CDR3 coding sequence is TGTGCCAGCAGCCTCCACAGGGGGGACTATGGCTACACCTTC. It translates to CASSLHRGDYGYTF.

The chain couples TRBV6-5 to TRBJ1-1; D may be TRBD1 (5 bases). Germline CDR1 reads MNHEY; CDR2 reads SVGAGI. This CDR3 region has 15 residues. V was trimmed by 1 base and J by 0 bases, leaving 9 bases between them. The CDR3 DNA sequence: TGTGCCAGCAGTTACTGGGGCCACATGAACACTGAAGCTTTCTTT. This sequence encodes CASSYWGHMNTEAFF.